This T cell receptor beta chain stems from a study of OX40 agonist ivuxolimab in advanced cancers. Anyone with autoimmune disease history or systemic immunosuppression was excluded. Clones were read by immunoSEQ multiplex PCR, and TCRdb kept only the in-frame ones, dropping some. This sample carries roughly 71,000 clones, roughly nine tenths of them seen once, and the ten largest clones take around 0.96%. Whole-study results and caveats: CD8+ T cells were the subset that, on average, had more expanded clones than CD4+.

Between the trimmed V and J ends, which lost 3 bases and 7 bases, there was a span of 10 bases. This CDR3 has 13 residues. The germline CDR1 and CDR2 sequences are SGHVS and FNYEAQ. This clone has just one count. Its specificity is unknown. The sequence was collected from an adult with an advanced solid tumor such as melanoma, head and neck, liver or kidney cancer. This chain joins TRBV7-6 and TRBJ1-5, with no clear D. This specimen consisted of CD4+ or CD8+ T cells sorted from blood, obtained in a trial of the OX40 agonist ivuxolimab. The CDR3 nucleotides are TGTGCCAGCAGCTTCCAAGGTGGGCAGCCCCAGCATTTT. Translation: CASSFQGGQPQHF. Complete variable domain (other parts from reference TRBV7-6 and TRBJ1-5): GAGVSQSPRYKVTKRGQDVALRCDPISGHVSLYWYRQALGQGPEFLTYFNYEAQQDKSGLPNDRFSAERPEGSISTLTIQRTEQRDSAMYRCASSFQGGQPQHFGDGTRLSIL.